This T cell receptor beta chain was observed in a study of T-cell reconstitution after alpha-beta-depleted transplantation in children. Study-level results: Reported findings indicate that, about two months after transplant, alpha-beta T cells came from several hundred expanded clones, which were derived from non-depleted graft cells. Newly generated T cells supplied most T-cell counts and diversity one year post-transplant.

The TCRbeta library was prepared with unique molecular identifiers. TCRdb recomputed calls from the PCR reads with MiXCR, one row per CDR3 protein. There are about 150,000 distinct CDR3 sequences in the sample; around 10% occur only once, and about 13% lies in the top ten. This clonotype was observed at least ten times. Its specificity is not known. V shed 1 base and J 4 bases; nucleotides not matched to a gene: 5. The CDR3 consists of 16 residues. Germline CDR1 is MNHEY and CDR2 is SMNVEV (reference sequence). The receptor comes from a boy aged 2 to 9 with acute myeloid leukemia, due to receive a stem cell transplant. The material sequenced was PBMCs, taken before TCRalphabeta/CD19-depleted stem cell transplant. The chain couples TRBV27 to TRBJ2-3; 10 bases agree with TRBD2. CDR3 in amino acids: CASSLWASGSADTQYF. CDR3 DNA sequence: TGTGCCAGCAGTTTATGGGCTAGCGGGAGTGCAGATACGCAGTATTTT.